The 31 T cell receptor beta chains in this list originate from one sample, sequenced in a study of blood T cells in healthy people across ages. With a J-beta primer mix and a sample-barcoded 5' primer, a second PCR ran 7 to 11 cycles. TCRdb used MiXCR to reprocess the 5' RACE reads, holding one entry per CDR3 protein. The sample shows under 2 million distinct CDR3 sequences, around 36% of them seen only once. The sequencing input was blood. These receptors came from a woman under 40 in good health.

Note on this clonotype: Germline and junction disagree at one end, which may indicate a read error. J is TRBJ2-6 and V is TRBV5-1, with 8 bases matching TRBD1. This CDR3 has 16 residues. Germline CDR1 reads SGHRS; CDR2 reads YFSETQ. CDR3 loop: CASSLQGAFGANALTF. For the CDR3, the DNA is TGCGCCAGCAGCTTGCAGGGGGCGTTTGGGGCCAACGCCCTGACTTTC.

Worth noting for this clonotype: A much larger clone lies a single base off, so this may be a read error. This chain uses TRBV28 with TRBJ2-3; the D is unclear. The V and J ends lost 6 bases and 4 bases respectively, with 14 bases between them. Per germline, CDR1 MDHEN and CDR2 SYDVKM. This CDR3 region has 14 residues. The DNA of the CDR3 is TGTGCCAGCAGGTCAGCTCTGAACCCAGATACGCAGTATTTT. This sequence encodes CASRSALNPDTQYF.

The gene calls are TRBV7-3 and TRBJ2-7; 10 nucleotides match TRBD1. Gene TRBJ2-5 matches the end of the DNA better, so the J call may be wrong. This CDR3 region has 16 residues. Germline V lookup: CDR1 SGHTA, CDR2 FQGTGA. The CDR3: CASSLSGTGEWETQYF. Written as DNA, the CDR3 is TGTGCCAGCAGTTTATCCGGGACAGGGGAATGGGAGACCCAGTACTTC.

This clonotype was detected only a few times. This sequence joins TRBV12-3 or TRBV12-4 and TRBJ2-2, with D unclear. This CDR3 has 13 residues. V gave up 3 bases and J gave up 3 bases, with 5 bases separating them. CDR3 DNA sequence: TGTGCCAGCAGTTTTGAGGACACCGGGGAGCTGTTTTTT. Encoded protein: CASSFEDTGELFF.

About this clonotype itself: This CDR3 is missing its conserved last phenylalanine or tryptophan, likely due to a read error. This chain joins TRBV7-2 and TRBJ2-3; D is uncertain. V lost 1 base and J 3 bases, leaving 8 bases between the germline ends. Germline lookup yields CDR1 SGHTA and CDR2 FQGNSA. This CDR3 region has 14 residues. In nucleotides, the CDR3 is TGTGCCAGCAGCTTAGTAGGAGAGACAGATACGCAGTATTGT. Translated, it gives CASSLVGETDTQYC.

This clonotype was counted between two and nine times. The gene calls are TRBV27 and TRBJ2-7; maybe TRBD1 (6 bases). This CDR3 has 19 residues. V lost 5 bases and J lost 2, with 28 bases in between. Germline CDR1 is MNHEY and CDR2 is SMNVEV (reference sequence). As DNA, the CDR3 is TGTGCCAGCAGTCTAACTACCTCCATTCGTCGGGACACCCCCTACGAGCAGTACTTC. It is translated as CASSLTTSIRRDTPYEQYF.

The chain carries TRBV11-2 and TRBJ2-7; the match to TRBD2 covers 9 bases. Germline V CDR1 and CDR2: SGHAT, FQNNGV. Trimming at V came to 4 bases and at J to 5 bases, leaving 12 bases not matched to a gene. This CDR3 has 16 amino acids. In DNA, the CDR3 is TGTGCCAGCAGCTCTATTAGCGGGAGAAGTCATCACGAGCAGTACTTC. Residues: CASSSISGRSHHEQYF.

This clonotype was seen more than once but under ten times. The V gene is TRBV4-1, the J gene TRBJ1-1, with a tentative D call TRBD1 (5 bases). Trimming took off 0 bases at V and 8 bases at J, with 13 bases between the two ends. The CDR3 contains 14 residues. Germline CDR1 and CDR2: MGHRA and YSYEKL. This CDR3 reads CASSQDPLAGEAFF. The CDR3 bases are TGCGCCAGCAGCCAAGATCCATTGGCAGGGGAAGCTTTCTTT.

In nucleotides, the CDR3 is TGTGCCAGCAGTAAAACCGGGACAGGGCACACGCAGTATTTT. This codes for CASSKTGTGHTQYF. The chain employs TRBV28 and TRBJ2-3, with TRBD1 matching over 9 bases. CDR1 and CDR2 (germline): MDHEN, SYDVKM. Germline trimming cut 5 bases from V and 9 bases from J; bases unmatched to any gene: 9. The CDR3 is 14 residues long.

The rearrangement joins TRBV6-5 to TRBJ2-3, with 9 bases that match TRBD1. Germline trimming cut 0 bases from V and 4 bases from J; bases unmatched to any gene: 8. From germline, CDR1 is MNHEY and CDR2 SVGAGI. There are 17 residues in the CDR3. The DNA for the CDR3 is TGTGCCAGCAGTTACTCTACAGGGGGCGAAGGGTCAGATACGCAGTATTTT. It is translated as CASSYSTGGEGSDTQYF.

This clonotype turned up a few times. The V call is TRBV14, the J call TRBJ2-5, with 8 nucleotides matching TRBD2. This CDR3 region has 12 residues. Looked up from germline, CDR1 is SGHDN and CDR2 is FVKESK. After removal of 3 bases from V and 11 bases from J, the junction contained 5 bases not matched to a gene. CDR3 region: CASSQSGSRQYF. DNA for the CDR3: TGTGCCAGCAGCCAGAGCGGGAGCCGTCAGTACTTC.

The chain links TRBV3-1 to TRBJ2-3, with TRBD2 matching 15 bases. Germline CDR1 LGHDT, CDR2 YNNKEL (reference sequence). The CDR3 runs 17 residues. The junction had 7 bases not matched to a gene; V was cut back by 4 bases and J by 5 bases. The CDR3 loop is CASSLRTSGGGLDTQYF. CDR3 in DNA: TGTGCCAGCAGCCTACGGACTAGCGGGGGGGGTCTAGATACGCAGTATTTT.

This clonotype has only a few counts. This chain links TRBV7-9 with TRBJ1-2, with 9 bases lining up with TRBD1. The V gene end was trimmed by 6 bases and the J gene end by 6 bases; junction bases not matched to a gene: 8. The germline gives CDR1 SEHNR, CDR2 FQNEAQ (reference sequence). CDR3 size: 14 residues. This CDR3 reads CASSPGQGSHGYTF. The CDR3 DNA follows: TGTGCCAGCAGTCCGGGACAGGGAAGCCATGGCTACACCTTC.

The chain combines TRBV20-1 with TRBJ2-1, with no clear D. This CDR3 contains 15 residues. V lost 3 bases and J lost 8, with 20 bases in between. Germline V lookup: CDR1 DFQATT, CDR2 SNEGSKA (reference sequence). The CDR3 coding sequence is TGCAGTGCTAGGGGAAGTGGATCCGGCCTTTATGAGCAGTTCTTC. Its translation is CSARGSGSGLYEQFF.

Ten or more counts support this clonotype. The rearrangement links TRBV12-3 or TRBV12-4 to TRBJ1-5; possibly TRBD1 for D (6 bases). The CDR3 is 14 residues long. Trimming cost V 7 bases and J 6 bases, with 16 bases left between them. The DNA of the CDR3 is TGTGCCAGCACCCCCATCGGGGGGCGTCAGCCCCAGCATTTT. Its translation is CASTPIGGRQPQHF.

J is TRBJ2-5 and V is TRBV7-6; 7 bases are a match to TRBD1. The CDR3 has 15 amino acids. Germline CDR1 is SGHVS and CDR2 is FNYEAQ. Unmatched junction bases numbered 12, after V lost 5 bases and J lost 6 bases. The CDR3 reads CASSPGITGVKTQYF. The CDR3 nucleotides read TGTGCCAGCAGCCCGGGAATTACAGGGGTGAAGACCCAGTACTTC. Full variable domain (rest looked up from reference TRBV7-6 and TRBJ2-5): GAGVSQSPRYKVTKRGQDVALRCDPISGHVSLYWYRQALGQGPEFLTYFNYEAQQDKSGLPNDRFSAERPEGSISTLTIQRTEQRDSAMYRCASSPGITGVKTQYFGPGTRLLVL.

This clonotype was counted between two and nine times. DNA for the CDR3: TGCAGCGTTGGGGTGGGGGCGGGATCCTATGGCTACACCTTC. It encodes CSVGVGAGSYGYTF. The chain uses TRBV29-1 and TRBJ1-2; a weak D match, TRBD1 (6 bases). The CDR3 spans 14 residues. Trimming cost V 4 bases and J 4 bases, with 16 bases left between them. The germline V gene encodes CDR1 SQVTM and CDR2 ANQGSEA.

For the CDR3, the DNA is TGTGCCTGGAGTGGGAGCGGGAGCGTCACCGGGGAGCTGTTTTTT. This gives the protein CAWSGSGSVTGELFF. The chain joins TRBV30 to TRBJ2-2, with 8 bases that match TRBD2. Germline V gives CDR1 GTSNPN, CDR2 SVGIG (reference sequence). The CDR3 spans 15 residues. Trimming cost V 1 base and J 4 bases; bases outside gene matches: 5. The full variable domain, completed using reference TRBV30 and TRBJ2-2, is SQTIHQWPATLVQPVGSPLSLECTVEGTSNPNLYWYRQAAGRGLQLLFYSVGIGQISSEVPQNLSASRPQDRQFILSSKKLLLSDSGFYLCAWSGSGSVTGELFFGEGSRLTVL.

The table lists this clonotype with many counts. The chain has TRBV5-1 and TRBJ2-7; 10 nucleotides agree with TRBD2. The junction had 4 bases not matched to a gene; V was cut back by 4 bases and J by 3 bases. CDR1 SGHRS and CDR2 YFSETQ come from the germline V gene. This CDR3 has 14 residues. The CDR3 is CASSLGLAIYEQYF. For the CDR3, the DNA is TGCGCCAGCAGCCTGGGACTAGCGATCTACGAGCAGTACTTC.

This clonotype showed up just a few times. The V call is TRBV5-1, the J call TRBJ1-1; D gene unclear. Germline CDR1 and CDR2: SGHRS and YFSETQ. Trimming removed 4 bases at V and 4 bases at J, with 14 bases between. The CDR3 is 14 residues long. The CDR3 DNA reads TGCGCCAGCAGCCCGATGGAGCTGGGCACTGAAGCTTTCTTT. This translates into CASSPMELGTEAFF. Filled out from reference TRBV5-1 and TRBJ1-1, the complete variable domain reads KAGVTQTPRYLIKTRGQQVTLSCSPISGHRSVSWYQQTPGQGLQFLFEYFSETQRNKGNFPGRFSGRQFSNSRSEMNVSTLELGDSALYLCASSPMELGTEAFFGQGTRLTVV.

This clonotype showed up just a few times. The V call is TRBV5-1, the J call TRBJ2-5, with D tentatively TRBD1 (5 bases). Trimming took 4 bases from V and 1 from J, leaving 11 bases between them. The CDR3 loop spans 14 amino acids. Germline CDR1 and CDR2: SGHRS and YFSETQ. Written as DNA, the CDR3 is TGCGCCAGCAGCCAGGGTAACTCCCAAGAGACCCAGTACTTC. Its protein product is CASSQGNSQETQYF.

The chain recombines TRBV27 with TRBJ1-4; weak D call: TRBD1 (5 bases). This CDR3 contains 16 residues. Germline loops: CDR1 MNHEY, CDR2 SMNVEV (reference sequence). V shed 4 bases and J shed 10 bases, with 22 bases lying between them. CDR3: CASSSLYTAAGGKLFF. CDR3 nucleotides: TGTGCCAGCAGTTCGCTCTATACGGCCGCGGGGGGAAAACTGTTTTTT.

This clonotype was detected only a few times. The V gene is TRBV4-1, the J gene TRBJ1-2; no reliable D call. Deletions cut 1 base from V and 9 bases from J, with 15 bases between. Germline lookup yields CDR1 MGHRA and CDR2 YSYEKL. The CDR3 sequence is 14 residues long. The CDR3 loop is CASSQVGGDQSYTF. The CDR3 bases are TGCGCCAGCAGCCAAGTGGGAGGCGACCAGAGCTACACCTTC.

The chain joins TRBV12-3 or TRBV12-4 to TRBJ2-1; no clear D. The CDR3 has 14 amino acids. Trimming stripped 8 bases from V and 5 bases from J, with 16 bases between. The CDR3 spells CASSLVVSHNEQFF. CDR3 sequence (DNA): TGTGCCAGCTCCCTTGTTGTAAGCCACAATGAGCAGTTCTTC.

V usage is TRBV20-1 and J usage is TRBJ2-4; 8 bases line up with TRBD2. The end of the DNA is better explained by TRBJ2-7, so the J call may be wrong. This CDR3 contains 12 residues. The germline V gene encodes CDR1 DFQATT and CDR2 SNEGSKA (reference sequence). In DNA, the CDR3 is TGCAGTGCCCCGAGGCTAGCGGGCGAGCAGTACTTC. It is translated as CSAPRLAGEQYF.

The table lists this clonotype with a count of one. The rearrangement uses TRBV9 and TRBJ2-1; D may be TRBD1 or TRBD2 (6 bases each). The CDR3 contains 14 residues. V gave up 6 bases and J gave up 3 bases, with 13 bases separating them. CDR1 and CDR2 (germline): SGDLS, YYNGEE. CDR3 protein: CASNAGGLYNEQFF. The DNA for the CDR3 is TGTGCCAGCAACGCCGGGGGCCTCTACAATGAGCAGTTCTTC.

This rearrangement joins TRBV21-1 to TRBJ2-5; the DNA was not compared with TRBD2, the D call given in the table. TRBV21-1 is shown as a pseudogene. This CDR3 is built from 19 residues. The CDR3 loop is CAGSKDPEYKREIAYEQYF. DNA for the CDR3: TGTGCCGGCAGCAAAGATCCGGAGTATAAGCGGGAAATCGCGTATGAGCAGTACTTC.

The chain employs TRBV18 and TRBJ2-7, with 8 nucleotides matching TRBD2. CDR1 and CDR2 (germline): KGHSH, LQKENI. The CDR3 spans 15 residues. The V gene end was trimmed by 2 bases and the J gene end by 5 bases; junction bases not matched to a gene: 8. The CDR3 DNA follows: TGTGCCAGCTCACCAGGCGGGAGGACGAAGGACGAGCAGTACTTC. This sequence encodes CASSPGGRTKDEQYF.

This clonotype occurred a few times. The chain couples TRBV7-9 to TRBJ1-4, with D possibly being TRBD1 (6 bases). The V end was cut by 5 bases, the J end by 4 bases, with 14 bases between. Germline V lookup: CDR1 SEHNR, CDR2 FQNEAQ (reference sequence). The CDR3 has 15 residues. CDR3 coding DNA: TGTGCCAGCAGCCCCAAGCGGACAGATAATGAAAAACTGTTTTTT. Encoded protein: CASSPKRTDNEKLFF.

This clonotype was seen a single time. The gene calls are TRBV6-1 and TRBJ1-1; the D is unclear. Trimming took off 6 bases at V and 4 bases at J, with 15 bases between the two ends. The CDR3 is 14 residues long. The V gene's germline CDR1 is MNHNS and CDR2 SASEGT. CDR3 DNA: TGTGCCAGCAGGGAATCCGCGGGTATCACTGAAGCTTTCTTT. This sequence encodes CASRESAGITEAFF.

This clonotype was detected only once. V usage is TRBV28 and J usage is TRBJ1-4; D unresolved. Germline V gives CDR1 MDHEN, CDR2 SYDVKM. The CDR3 sequence is 14 residues long. The V end was cut by 6 bases, the J end by 3 bases, with 11 bases between. The CDR3 nucleotides are TGTGCCAGCAGCAAGCCGGAGGCTAATGAAAAACTGTTTTTT. Protein product: CASSKPEANEKLFF.